This T cell receptor beta chain derives from a study of T-cell reconstitution after alpha-beta-depleted transplantation in children. Germline assignment: CDR1 SGHTA and CDR2 FQGTGA. The CDR3 extends over 15 amino acids. J was trimmed by 6 bases and V by 5 bases; bases with no gene match: 9. Unique molecular identifiers were incorporated when the TCRbeta library was constructed. TCRdb reprocessed the PCR reads with MiXCR, giving one entry per CDR3 protein. The sample includes more than 450,000 distinct CDR3 sequences, around 18% seen only once; the top ten take more than 2.5%. The material sequenced was PBMCs from the stem cell graft donor, taken from the stem cell graft. The chain is built from TRBV7-3 and TRBJ2-1; TRBD1 aligns across 8 bases. The TCR sequence derives from a human donor who donated a stem cell graft to a child with acute lymphoblastic leukemia. The DNA of the CDR3 is TGTGCCAGCAGCCAGCAACAGGGGGGTATCAATGAGCAGTTCTTC. Protein: CASSQQQGGINEQFF.